The source of this T cell receptor beta chain is a study of cytomegalovirus exposure and HLA in healthy donors. This clone has just one count. 60 Vbeta and 13 Jbeta primers were used in PCR. The method was immunoSEQ multiplex PCR; TCRdb's version includes in-frame clones alone and lacks a portion of them. The data show under 100,000 clones, over 65% seen once. The receptor comes from a man aged 45-65 years in good health and CMV-seronegative. The sample comprised PBMCs.

The CDR3 DNA reads TGTGCCAGCAGTGTACGGGGGACAGGGGGCACCGGGGAGCTGTTTTTT. Amino acids: CASSVRGTGGTGELFF. V is TRBV6-1 and J is TRBJ2-2; 11 nucleotides agree with TRBD1. The CDR3 length is 16 residues. From germline, CDR1 is MNHNS and CDR2 SASEGT. Trimming cost V 4 bases and J 4 bases; bases outside gene matches: 5.